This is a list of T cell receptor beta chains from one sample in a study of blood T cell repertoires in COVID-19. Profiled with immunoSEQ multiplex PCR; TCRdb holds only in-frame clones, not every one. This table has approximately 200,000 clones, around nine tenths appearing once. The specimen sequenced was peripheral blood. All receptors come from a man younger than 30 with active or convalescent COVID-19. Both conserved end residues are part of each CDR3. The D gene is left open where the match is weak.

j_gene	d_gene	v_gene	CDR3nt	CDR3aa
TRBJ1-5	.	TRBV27	TGTGCCAGCAGTTTAAGGGGGGGGCCGGGGGCGGTAAGCAATCAGCCCCAGCATTTT	CASSLRGGPGAVSNQPQHF
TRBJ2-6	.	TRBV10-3	TGTGCCATCAGTGAGTCCCTAACCGGGACTGACATTTCTGGGGCCAACGTCCTGACTTTC	CAISESLTGTDISGANVLTF
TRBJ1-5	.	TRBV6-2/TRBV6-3	TGTGCCAGCAGCACGACGGGAAATCAGCCCCAGCATTTT	CASSTTGNQPQHF
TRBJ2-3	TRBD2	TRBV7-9	TGTGCCAGCAGCTTAGCTAGCGGGAGCCCCACAGATACGCAGTATTTT	CASSLASGSPTDTQYF
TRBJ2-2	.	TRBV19	TGTGCCAGTACGAGGGAGATGGGGAACACCGGGGAGCTGTTTTTT	CASTREMGNTGELFF
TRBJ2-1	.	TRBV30	TGTGCCTGGGCAACGGGGAGCTCCTACAATGAGCAGTTCTTC	CAWATGSSYNEQFF
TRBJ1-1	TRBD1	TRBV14	TGTGCCAGCAGCTTCCGGACAGGGCGGGCTGAAGCTTTCTTT	CASSFRTGRAEAFF
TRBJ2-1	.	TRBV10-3	TGTGCCATCAGTGGTCGGGACAATGAGCAGTTCTTC	CAISGRDNEQFF
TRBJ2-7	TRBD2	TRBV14	TGTGCCAGCAGCCATGTGAGACTAGCAGGCAAATTTTCCTACGAGCAGTACTTC	CASSHVRLAGKFSYEQYF
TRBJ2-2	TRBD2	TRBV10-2	TGCGCCAGCAGTGGAACAGGACGGCGTCTAGCGGGAGATCGTGGGCGCGGGGAGCTGTTTTTT	CASSGTGRRLAGDRGRGELFF